In this sample, the clone carrying this T cell receptor (beta chain) turned up once. Its cognate antigen is unknown. With 0 bases clipped from V and 1 base from J, the junction kept 3 bases outside the gene matches. The germline V gene has CDR1 SGHRS and CDR2 YFSETQ. CDR3 length: 16 amino acids. The sample belongs to a study of cytomegalovirus exposure and HLA in healthy donors. Study as a whole: There were approximately 81 million unique TCRs (from HLA-typed donors) in an early data release.

It was with 60 Vbeta and 13 Jbeta primers that the PCR ran. Clones were read by immunoSEQ multiplex PCR, and TCRdb kept only the in-frame ones, dropping some. The profile covers about 160,000 clones, with less than 90% appearing a single time and about 6.3% taken by the ten largest. Study-wide points: The later analysis indicated that the majority of CMV-associated TCR beta chains appeared HLA-restricted. A later analysis linked a missense DCLRE1C variant to TCR beta V- and J-gene trimming.

The TCR was taken from a male donor in good health and CMV-seropositive. The V gene is TRBV5-1, the J gene TRBJ2-5, with TRBD2 matching 10 bases. Sequencing was performed on PBMCs. The CDR3 loop is CASSLGTSGSQETQYF. The CDR3 DNA is TGCGCCAGCAGCTTGGGGACTAGCGGAAGCCAAGAGACCCAGTACTTC.